This passage covers 7 T cell receptor beta chains from one sample sequenced in a study of shared clonotypes between healthy human individuals (dated by TCRdb to about 2020). Library preparation used the immunoSEQ multiplex PCR assay. TCRdb provides this immuneACCESS table in a form limited to in-frame rearrangements. Some clones are lacking; in checked studies, under half of them reflect an unresolved V gene, and why the rest are absent is not known. Here the sample has about 2.4 million clones; 85% to 95% occur a single time. The ten largest clones capture roughly 0.15% of the sample. The specimen sequenced was naive CD4+ T cells sorted from blood. Reading the label with the study, this specimen's cell subset or site is: CD45RA+ positively selected. Receptors were obtained from a man between 18 and 35 years old in good health.

The chain couples TRBV2 to TRBJ2-7; D unclear. Deletions cut 7 bases from V and 3 bases from J, with 13 bases between. CDR1 is SNHLY and CDR2 is FYNNEI in the germline V gene. This CDR3 is 13 amino acids long. In DNA form, the CDR3 reads TGTGCCAGCATTTACTTACTAAACTACGAGCAGTACTTC. It translates to CASIYLLNYEQYF.

This clone was seen only a few times. V gene TRBV30 combines with J gene TRBJ1-1; D perhaps matches TRBD1 (5 bases). Germline V gene sequence: CDR1 GTSNPN, CDR2 SVGIG (reference sequence). With 5 bases removed from V and 1 base from J, the gap between germline ends came to 11 bases. The CDR3 has 13 residues. The CDR3 spells CAWREGQNTEAFF. Here the CDR3 DNA reads TGTGCCTGGCGGGAGGGGCAGAACACTGAAGCTTTCTTT.

The CDR3 DNA sequence: TGTGCCAGCAGCTTGGGGGGGTCAAATACAGATACGCAGTATTTT. Translating gives CASSLGGSNTDTQYF. V usage is TRBV5-4 and J usage is TRBJ2-3; D possibly uses TRBD1 or TRBD2 (5 bases each). The CDR3 length is 15 residues. Trimming left V 0 bases short and J 3 bases short, with 11 bases between. Germline assignment: CDR1 SGHNT and CDR2 YYREEE (reference sequence).

The V and J genes are TRBV14 and TRBJ2-1; TRBD2 aligns across 13 bases. Germline V gene lookup returns CDR1 SGHDN and CDR2 FVKESK. Unmatched junction bases numbered 6, after V lost 3 bases and J lost 7 bases. The CDR3 has 16 residues. CDR3 amino acids: CASSHQTSGGMNEQFF. CDR3 coding DNA: TGTGCCAGCAGCCACCAGACTAGCGGGGGGATGAATGAGCAGTTCTTC.

The chain uses TRBV6-5 and TRBJ1-2; 8 positions match TRBD1. The CDR3 is 13 amino acids. The V segment lost 7 bases and the J segment 5 bases; nucleotides outside the gene matches: 6. The germline CDR1 and CDR2 sequences are MNHEY and SVGAGI. The CDR3 region is CASNQGAGYGYTF. For the CDR3, the DNA is TGTGCCAGCAATCAGGGGGCGGGGTATGGCTACACCTTC.

The CDR3 DNA follows: TGTGCCAGCAGCCCCCCCGTCTGGTACCAAGAGACCCAGTACTTC. This gives the protein CASSPPVWYQETQYF. The chain joins TRBV11-2 to TRBJ2-5, with no clear D. This CDR3 comprises 15 residues. The germline V and J ends were trimmed by 5 bases and 0 bases, with 13 bases remaining between them. In germline, CDR1 is SGHAT, CDR2 FQNNGV.

This chain links TRBV5-4 with TRBJ2-7; a weak D match, TRBD2 (6 bases). This CDR3 is 13 amino acids long. Trimming took 1 base from V and 3 from J, leaving 8 bases between them. From germline, CDR1 is SGHNT and CDR2 YYREEE (reference sequence). The CDR3 bases are TGTGCCAGCAGCTTGATGGGGGGCTACGAGCAGTACTTC. This sequence encodes CASSLMGGYEQYF.